Following are 30 T cell receptor beta chains from one sample sequenced in a study of cytomegalovirus exposure and HLA in healthy donors. The study ran its PCR with 60 Vbeta and 13 Jbeta primers. Generated by immunoSEQ multiplex PCR, the TCRdb table keeps only in-frame clones and is missing some. The sample gives over 35,000 clones, approximately 70% of which show up once; around 3.9% is in the top ten. What was sequenced was PBMCs. The receptors derive from a man aged 35-49 years in good health and CMV-seronegative.

Here the CDR3 reads CASSQNRAQETQYF. CDR3 nucleotides: TGCGCCAGCAGCCAAAACAGGGCTCAAGAGACCCAGTACTTC. The chain uses TRBV4-1 and TRBJ2-5, with TRBD1 as a possible D gene (6 bases). Germline V gives CDR1 MGHRA, CDR2 YSYEKL. The CDR3 extends over 14 amino acids. V lost 2 bases and J 2 bases, leaving 9 bases between the germline ends.

V usage is TRBV29-1 and J usage is TRBJ2-6, with 8 positions matching TRBD1. J lost 0 bases, V lost 8 bases, and 9 bases had no gene match. Germline CDR1 and CDR2: SQVTM and ANQGSEA. This CDR3 region has 16 residues. The CDR3 loop reads CSTWGQANSGANVLTF. The CDR3 DNA sequence: TGCAGCACTTGGGGACAGGCTAACTCTGGGGCCAACGTCCTGACTTTC.

The J gene is TRBJ1-1, the V gene TRBV19; D may be TRBD1 (5 bases). The CDR3 totals 13 residues. CDR1 LNHDA and CDR2 SQIVND come from the germline V gene (reference sequence). Trimming stripped 8 bases from V and 2 bases from J, with 12 bases between. CDR3 loop: CASGDQGNTEAFF. CDR3 coding DNA: TGTGCCAGTGGGGATCAGGGAAACACTGAAGCTTTCTTT.

The chain recombines TRBV7-2 with TRBJ2-7; D is perhaps TRBD2 (7 bases). The germline V gene has CDR1 SGHTA and CDR2 FQGNSA. Trimming stripped 7 bases from V and 4 bases from J, with 17 bases between. The CDR3 is 14 amino acids. The CDR3 reads CASTGGQGLYEQYF. CDR3 DNA: TGTGCCAGCACCGGGGGGCAGGGGCTGTACGAGCAGTACTTC.

The chain joins TRBV6-5 to TRBJ1-2, with unresolved D. The CDR3 extends over 12 amino acids. V was trimmed by 8 bases and J by 0 bases, leaving 7 bases between them. Germline V lookup: CDR1 MNHEY, CDR2 SVGAGI. The CDR3 is CASARANYGYTF. The CDR3 DNA is TGTGCCAGCGCGCGAGCTAACTATGGCTACACCTTC.

V and J are TRBV10-3 and TRBJ1-5; 8 nucleotides agree with TRBD1. CDR1 and CDR2 (germline): ENHRY, SYGVKD. Trimming took 6 bases from V and 7 from J; bases not matched to a gene: 8. This CDR3 comprises 14 residues. In DNA form, the CDR3 reads TGTGCCATCAGCGGACAGGGAGAGGGGCAGCCCCAGCATTTT. It encodes CAISGQGEGQPQHF.

This rearrangement joins TRBV9 to TRBJ2-5; 8 nucleotides line up with TRBD1. This CDR3 has 14 amino acids. V was pared by 4 bases and J by 0 bases, with 2 bases of the junction left unmatched. The V gene's germline CDR1 is SGDLS and CDR2 YYNGEE. The CDR3: CASSPGQDQETQYF. The CDR3 DNA follows: TGTGCCAGCAGCCCGGGACAGGACCAAGAGACCCAGTACTTC.

V is TRBV28 and J is TRBJ2-7; 7 bases match TRBD1. This CDR3 is built from 16 residues. Germline values: CDR1 MDHEN, CDR2 SYDVKM. The V segment lost 5 bases and the J segment 5 bases; nucleotides outside the gene matches: 15. CDR3 residues: CASSPDREQSRNEQYF. Here the CDR3 DNA reads TGTGCCAGCAGTCCCGACAGGGAGCAATCGAGGAACGAGCAGTACTTC.

This chain connects TRBV28 to TRBJ1-2; D remains unclear. This CDR3 is 14 amino acids long. V was clipped by 7 bases and J by 5 bases, with 17 bases between them. Germline lookup yields CDR1 MDHEN and CDR2 SYDVKM. The CDR3 region is CASINSREDYGYTF. The CDR3 DNA reads TGTGCCAGCATCAATAGCCGGGAAGATTATGGCTACACCTTC.

The CDR3 DNA follows: TGTGCCAGCAGCTTAAACGGACAGAACACTGAAGCTTTCTTT. Translation: CASSLNGQNTEAFF. The rearrangement links TRBV7-3 to TRBJ1-1; D is possibly TRBD1 (5 bases). Trimming removed 1 base at V and 1 base at J, with 7 bases between. Germline lookup yields CDR1 SGHTA and CDR2 FQGTGA. This CDR3 is 14 amino acids long.

The gene calls are TRBV30 and TRBJ2-7, with D unresolved. Germline values: CDR1 GTSNPN, CDR2 SVGIG (reference sequence). The CDR3 is made up of 12 amino acids. Trimming left V 2 bases short and J 9 bases short, with 14 bases between. In nucleotides, the CDR3 is TGTGCCTGGAGTCCAGGCTCTACGGTGCAGTACTTC. It translates to CAWSPGSTVQYF.

This clone showed up just a few times. V and J are TRBV7-3 and TRBJ2-7, with D unclear. In germline, CDR1 is SGHTA, CDR2 FQGTGA. Between the trimmed V and J ends, which lost 2 bases and 3 bases, there was a span of 8 bases. The CDR3 covers 13 residues. CDR3 sequence: CASSLGVGYEQYF. CDR3 DNA: TGTGCCAGCAGCTTAGGTGTCGGCTACGAGCAGTACTTC.

This sequence joins TRBV5-4 and TRBJ2-7; the match to TRBD2 covers 10 bases. This CDR3 contains 16 residues. CDR1 is SGHNT, CDR2 YYREEE, per germline (reference sequence). Losses at the gene ends were 4 bases for V and 3 bases for J; bases not matched to a gene: 10. The DNA for the CDR3 is TGTGCCAGCAGCCGAGATCCTAGCGGGGGCATCTACGAGCAGTACTTC. It is translated as CASSRDPSGGIYEQYF.

This chain joins TRBV5-1 and TRBJ2-5; 7 nucleotides match TRBD1. The CDR3 contains 17 residues. V lost 0 bases, J lost 1 base, and 9 bases stayed unmatched. Germline-derived CDR1 and CDR2 are SGHRS and YFSETQ. CDR3 residues: CASSLAAVQGSQETQYF. The DNA of the CDR3 is TGCGCCAGCAGCTTGGCCGCTGTACAGGGGAGCCAAGAGACCCAGTACTTC.

CDR3: CASSQDLGQGPDTQYF. CDR3 in DNA: TGCGCCAGCAGCCAAGATCTCGGACAGGGGCCAGATACGCAGTATTTT. V is TRBV4-3 and J is TRBJ2-3; 9 bases agree with TRBD1. V dropped 0 bases and J dropped 4; count of bases not matched to a gene: 5. Germline CDR1 and CDR2: LGHNA and YSLEER. The CDR3 consists of 16 residues.

This chain uses TRBV30 with TRBJ1-2; 7 bases align to TRBD1. Trimming removed 7 bases from V and 4 bases from J; junction bases left unmatched: 6. The germline gives CDR1 GTSNPN, CDR2 SVGIG (reference sequence). The CDR3 covers 12 residues. The CDR3 DNA follows: TGTGCCTACAGGGGTAACGGCTATGGCTACACCTTC. This sequence encodes CAYRGNGYGYTF.

The genes are TRBV7-9 and TRBJ1-1; 7 nucleotides match TRBD1. Looked up from germline, CDR1 is SEHNR and CDR2 is FQNEAQ (reference sequence). Unmatched junction bases numbered 9, after V lost 5 bases and J lost 3 bases. This CDR3 is built from 15 residues. CDR3 residues: CASSPRGIEYTEAFF. The CDR3 nucleotides read TGTGCCAGCAGCCCCAGGGGGATCGAATACACTGAAGCTTTCTTT.

J is TRBJ1-1 and V is TRBV7-8, with TRBD1 identical over 8 bases. CDR1 and CDR2 from the germline V gene are SGHVS and FQNEAQ. The CDR3 contains 16 residues. J was trimmed by 3 bases and V by 5 bases; bases with no gene match: 11. Here the CDR3 DNA reads TGTGCCAGCAGCCGCAGACAGGGGAGATCGGACACTGAAGCTTTCTTT. Amino acids: CASSRRQGRSDTEAFF.

The chain employs TRBV30 and TRBJ1-2; D remains unclear. CDR1 is GTSNPN and CDR2 is SVGIG in the germline V gene (reference sequence). The CDR3 runs 12 residues. V lost 4 bases, J lost 6 bases, and 12 bases lay in between. The CDR3 region has the DNA TGTGCCTGGAACCGACTGGAAAATGGCTACACCTTC. Translation gives CAWNRLENGYTF.

The genes are TRBV27 and TRBJ1-1; TRBD1 matches at 7 bases. The germline V gene has CDR1 MNHEY and CDR2 SMNVEV (reference sequence). V was pared by 4 bases and J by 0 bases, with 23 bases of the junction left unmatched. The CDR3 is made up of 21 amino acids. The DNA for the CDR3 is TGTGCCAGCAGTTCCCAGACAGGGTGGCCCTTTCTGGCCCGGGTGAACACTGAAGCTTTCTTT. The encoded protein is CASSSQTGWPFLARVNTEAFF.

This chain connects TRBV10-3 to TRBJ1-1; D is undetermined. The CDR3 runs to 15 residues. Germline V CDR1 and CDR2: ENHRY, SYGVKD. Between the trimmed V and J ends, which lost 7 bases and 1 base, there was a span of 16 bases. DNA for the CDR3: TGTGCCATCACTCCCGGGATATCCTCGAACACTGAAGCTTTCTTT. Its protein is CAITPGISSNTEAFF.

This rearrangement joins TRBV6-5 to TRBJ2-1; D perhaps matches TRBD1 (6 bases). CDR1 and CDR2 from the germline V gene are MNHEY and SVGAGI. The CDR3 has 15 amino acids. V shed 6 bases and J shed 1 base, with 13 bases lying between them. The CDR3: CASRVDRPSYNEQFF. In DNA form, the CDR3 reads TGTGCCAGCAGGGTCGACAGGCCTTCCTACAATGAGCAGTTCTTC.

This chain links TRBV7-9 with TRBJ2-3; 9 positions agree with TRBD2. Germline assignment: CDR1 SEHNR and CDR2 FQNEAQ (reference sequence). V lost 5 bases and J lost 0; bases outside the gene matches: 6. The CDR3 is made up of 16 amino acids. The CDR3 is CASSQRSGGSTDTQYF. The DNA for the CDR3 is TGTGCCAGCAGCCAAAGGAGCGGGGGGAGCACAGATACGCAGTATTTT.

This sequence joins TRBV4-1 and TRBJ2-6; D is unclear. The ends were cut back, 3 bases at V and 0 bases at J, with 12 bases in the middle. Looked up from germline, CDR1 is MGHRA and CDR2 is YSYEKL. This CDR3 contains 17 residues. Here the CDR3 reads CASSHSDGSSGANVLTF. CDR3 bases: TGCGCCAGCAGCCACTCCGATGGTAGCTCTGGGGCCAACGTCCTGACTTTC.

This clone was counted between two and nine times. The V gene is TRBV20-1, the J gene TRBJ1-1; unclear D gene. Per germline, CDR1 DFQATT and CDR2 SNEGSKA (reference sequence). V was cut by 2 bases and J by 5 bases, with 6 bases left in between. The CDR3 is 11 residues long. The CDR3 is CSARLTTEAFF. The CDR3, as DNA: TGCAGTGCTAGACTGACTACTGAAGCTTTCTTT.

The genes are TRBV18 and TRBJ1-4, with 7 bases fitting TRBD1. Germline CDR1 reads KGHSH; CDR2 reads LQKENI. This CDR3 has 14 residues. With V trimmed by 6 bases and J by 3 bases, 4 bases remained unmatched. The CDR3 sequence: CASSQTGSNEKLFF. CDR3 DNA sequence: TGTGCCAGCTCGCAGACAGGGTCTAATGAAAAACTGTTTTTT.

V usage is TRBV19 and J usage is TRBJ1-2; D gene uncertain. The germline CDR1 and CDR2 sequences are LNHDA and SQIVND (reference sequence). The V end was cut by 3 bases, the J end by 4 bases, with 9 bases between. The CDR3 sequence is 13 residues long. Written as DNA, the CDR3 is TGTGCCAGTAGTATTAAAAACGGCTATGGCTACACCTTC. It specifies CASSIKNGYGYTF.

This clone appeared once. The rearrangement links TRBV15 to TRBJ1-5; the D is unclear. Germline V CDR1 and CDR2: LNHNV, YYDKDF (reference sequence). The V end lost 6 bases, the J end lost 10 bases, and 22 bases lay between the germline ends. There are 15 residues in the CDR3. CDR3 nucleotide sequence: TGTGCCACCAGTAGGGCACCGGGAGATGGTCGACCCCAGCATTTT. This translates into CATSRAPGDGRPQHF.

This chain uses TRBV7-2 with TRBJ1-1, with TRBD1 as a possible D gene (6 bases). CDR3 size: 18 residues. Trimming pared 1 base from V and 0 bases from J, leaving 18 bases between. The V gene's germline CDR1 is SGHTA and CDR2 FQGNSA. The CDR3 DNA follows: TGTGCCAGCAGCTTAGACCTTAGGGGGGGCACTCTGAACACTGAAGCTTTCTTT. Its translation is CASSLDLRGGTLNTEAFF.

V is TRBV11-2 and J is TRBJ2-6, with TRBD1 matching 7 bases. V shed 1 base, J shed 2 bases, and the junction held 2 bases outside the gene matches. This CDR3 is 16 amino acids long. Germline CDR1 SGHAT, CDR2 FQNNGV. DNA for the CDR3: TGTGCCAGCAGCTTAGGAGGGGGCGCTGGGGCCAACGTCCTGACTTTC. It codes for CASSLGGGAGANVLTF.